The next 17 T cell receptor beta chains were all read from a single sample in a study of beta chain features in type 1 diabetes. Their target antigens are unknown. Points from the study as a whole: All four CD4+ subsets from Type 1 diabetes patients carried moderately but significantly shorter TCRB CDR3s.

Of the isolated RNA, all was reverse transcribed, and so the sequenced material was expressed TCRB transcripts. Clones were read by immunoSEQ multiplex PCR, and TCRdb kept only the in-frame ones, dropping some. The table includes 600,000 to 700,000 clones, over 10% detected once. Sequencing input: naive CD4+ T cells from blood. The receptors come from a man in his thirties or forties with type 1 diabetes.

The chain combines TRBV4-3 with TRBJ2-2; D is uncertain. With 4 bases removed from V and 2 bases from J, the gap between germline ends came to 11 bases. The CDR3 loop spans 15 amino acids. Germline V gene lookup returns CDR1 LGHNA and CDR2 YSLEER. This CDR3 is CASSLGYPNTGELFF. The CDR3 nucleotides read TGCGCCAGCAGCCTCGGATATCCCAACACCGGGGAGCTGTTTTTT.

This clone was detected a few times. V is TRBV10-3 and J is TRBJ1-5; a possible D gene is TRBD1 (5 bases). The CDR3 covers 14 residues. Trimming removed 4 bases at V and 5 bases at J, with 12 bases between. The germline V gene has CDR1 ENHRY and CDR2 SYGVKD. DNA for the CDR3: TGTGCCATCAGTGGGCGGGGAGGGGATCAGCCCCAGCATTTT. Encoded protein: CAISGRGGDQPQHF.

The gene calls are TRBV30 and TRBJ2-7; D possibly matches TRBD1 or TRBD2 (5 bases each). Per germline, CDR1 GTSNPN and CDR2 SVGIG (reference sequence). The CDR3 spans 13 residues. With 4 bases removed from V and 1 base from J, the gap between germline ends came to 11 bases. The CDR3 spells CAWTQGRSYEQYF. For the CDR3, the DNA is TGTGCCTGGACCCAGGGACGGTCCTACGAGCAGTACTTC.

The rearrangement joins TRBV7-9 to TRBJ1-1; 7 bases match TRBD1. With 5 bases clipped from V and 0 bases from J, the junction kept 9 bases outside the gene matches. The CDR3 is made up of 16 amino acids. The germline V gene encodes CDR1 SEHNR and CDR2 FQNEAQ (reference sequence). The CDR3 region is CASSLPTGLMNTEAFF. The CDR3 nucleotides are TGTGCCAGCAGCCTCCCGACAGGGCTCATGAACACTGAAGCTTTCTTT.

There are a few counts of this clone. The gene calls are TRBV20-1 and TRBJ2-1; no reliable D call. Germline-derived CDR1 and CDR2 are DFQATT and SNEGSKA (reference sequence). Trimming cost V 5 bases and J 7 bases, with 6 bases left between them. CDR3 length: 10 residues. CDR3 nucleotide sequence: TGCAGTGCTCTAAGAAATGAGCAGTTCTTC. This sequence encodes CSALRNEQFF.

J is TRBJ2-7 and V is TRBV7-9, with 7 positions matching TRBD2. Germline V gene data show CDR1 as SEHNR and CDR2 as FQNEAQ (reference sequence). The CDR3 totals 16 residues. V was pared by 2 bases and J by 2 bases, with 9 bases of the junction left unmatched. The CDR3 sequence is CASSLTPASGAYEQYF. For the CDR3, the DNA is TGTGCCAGCAGCTTAACCCCGGCGAGCGGGGCCTACGAGCAGTACTTC.

This clone was observed a handful of times. CDR3 nucleotide sequence: TGTGCCAGTAGTATTGAGGACAGGGTAGAATATGGCTACACCTTC. It specifies CASSIEDRVEYGYTF. V usage is TRBV19 and J usage is TRBJ1-2; 8 bases match TRBD1. The V gene's germline CDR1 is LNHDA and CDR2 SQIVND (reference sequence). J was trimmed by 5 bases and V by 3 bases; bases with no gene match: 8. The CDR3 length is 15 residues.

The V gene is TRBV5-1, the J gene TRBJ2-1; 9 bases agree with TRBD1. V trimming: 4 bases; J trimming: 5 bases; junction bases outside the gene matches: 7. Germline-derived CDR1 and CDR2 are SGHRS and YFSETQ. The length of the CDR3 is 15 residues. CDR3 DNA: TGCGCCAGCAGCAGGGATGGGGACAGGGACAATGAGCAGTTCTTC. This codes for CASSRDGDRDNEQFF.

This rearrangement joins TRBV5-1 to TRBJ2-1; D tentatively fits TRBD1 or TRBD2 (5 bases each). Deletions cut 6 bases from V and 7 bases from J, with 20 bases between. The length of the CDR3 is 15 residues. CDR1 SGHRS and CDR2 YFSETQ come from the germline V gene. The CDR3 DNA sequence: TGCGCCAGCACTGTGGAGTCGGGGACGTATAATGAGCAGTTCTTC. Amino acids: CASTVESGTYNEQFF. Using reference TRBV5-1 and TRBJ2-1 for the parts outside the CDR3, the full variable domain is KAGVTQTPRYLIKTRGQQVTLSCSPISGHRSVSWYQQTPGQGLQFLFEYFSETQRNKGNFPGRFSGRQFSNSRSEMNVSTLELGDSALYLCASTVESGTYNEQFFGPGTRLTVL.

This clone was found a few times. The genes are TRBV7-9 and TRBJ2-1; 12 bases fit TRBD2. V shed 2 bases, J shed 7 bases, and the junction held 12 bases outside the gene matches. Germline V gene data show CDR1 as SEHNR and CDR2 as FQNEAQ (reference sequence). The CDR3 has 18 amino acids. The DNA of the CDR3 is TGTGCCAGCAGCTTACTAGCGGGGGGGAAGGTCTTTATGAATGAGCAGTTCTTC. This sequence encodes CASSLLAGGKVFMNEQFF.

The chain carries TRBV7-2 and TRBJ2-1, with 11 bases identical to TRBD2. V lost 5 bases to trimming and J lost 7 bases; unmatched junction nucleotides: 10. The CDR3 has 16 residues. Germline values: CDR1 SGHTA, CDR2 FQGNSA. This CDR3 is CASSLELAGAGNEQFF. The CDR3 nucleotides read TGTGCCAGCAGCCTTGAACTAGCGGGGGCGGGAAATGAGCAGTTCTTC.

The table lists this clone with a few counts. The gene calls are TRBV30 and TRBJ2-5, with TRBD2 as a possible D gene (7 bases). Germline loops: CDR1 GTSNPN, CDR2 SVGIG (reference sequence). The CDR3 covers 15 residues. V lost 0 bases and J 4 bases, leaving 15 bases between the germline ends. DNA for the CDR3: TGTGCCTGGAGTGTAGGGGGGGTAGGACGAGAGACCCAGTACTTC. As protein: CAWSVGGVGRETQYF.

This clone has a handful of counts. This CDR3 is CASSLPGADTQYF. In nucleotides, the CDR3 is TGTGCCAGCAGTTTACCCGGGGCAGATACGCAGTATTTT. The chain combines TRBV27 with TRBJ2-3, with D tentatively TRBD2 (5 bases). With 2 bases removed from V and 4 bases from J, the gap between germline ends came to 7 bases. CDR1 is MNHEY and CDR2 is SMNVEV in the germline V gene (reference sequence). CDR3 length: 13 amino acids.

The CDR3 nucleotides read TGTGCCAGCTCCCAGGGTCCGGCAGGGGCCTACAATGAGCAGTTCTTC. This translates into CASSQGPAGAYNEQFF. The rearrangement uses TRBV18 and TRBJ2-1; TRBD1 might be the D (6 bases). Germline-derived CDR1 and CDR2 are KGHSH and LQKENI. Trimming stripped 6 bases from V and 2 bases from J, with 17 bases between. The CDR3 covers 16 residues.

The chain combines TRBV30 with TRBJ1-5; D is unresolved. Trimming pared 6 bases from V and 0 bases from J, leaving 9 bases between. The germline CDR1 and CDR2 sequences are GTSNPN and SVGIG (reference sequence). The CDR3 runs to 13 residues. The CDR3 nucleotides are TGTGCCTGCCAATACTATAGCAATCAGCCCCAGCATTTT. This encodes CACQYYSNQPQHF.

In regard to this clone: Other nucleotide sequences from this sample produce the same CDR3. The chain couples TRBV28 to TRBJ1-2, with a weak D call TRBD1 (6 bases). The V and J ends lost 6 bases and 4 bases respectively, with 9 bases between them. Germline V gives CDR1 MDHEN, CDR2 SYDVKM. This CDR3 is 12 amino acids long. The CDR3 sequence: CASRGGGYGYTF. Written as DNA, the CDR3 is TGTGCCAGCAGGGGGGGCGGCTATGGCTACACCTTC.

V is TRBV25-1 and J is TRBJ2-5; 8 bases match TRBD1. This CDR3 has 17 amino acids. Germline V gene data show CDR1 as MGHDK and CDR2 as SYGVNS. V was clipped by 2 bases and J by 2 bases; unmatched bases: 10. CDR3 DNA: TGTGCCAGCAGTGAAGACAGGGGTATTTTGAAACAAGAGACCCAGTACTTC. Protein product: CASSEDRGILKQETQYF.